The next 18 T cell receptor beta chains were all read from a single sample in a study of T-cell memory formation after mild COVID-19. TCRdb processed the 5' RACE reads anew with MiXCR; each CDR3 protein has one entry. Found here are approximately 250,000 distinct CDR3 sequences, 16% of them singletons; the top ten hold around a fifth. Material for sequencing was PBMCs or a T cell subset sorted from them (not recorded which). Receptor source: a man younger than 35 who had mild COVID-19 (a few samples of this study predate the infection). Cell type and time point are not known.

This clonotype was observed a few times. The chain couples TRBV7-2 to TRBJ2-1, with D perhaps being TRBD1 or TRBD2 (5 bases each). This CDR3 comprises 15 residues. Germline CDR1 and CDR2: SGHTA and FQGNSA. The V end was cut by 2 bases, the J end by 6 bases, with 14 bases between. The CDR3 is CASSLRRGRGNEQFF. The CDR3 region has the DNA TGTGCCAGCAGCTTAAGAAGGGGACGAGGCAATGAGCAGTTCTTC.

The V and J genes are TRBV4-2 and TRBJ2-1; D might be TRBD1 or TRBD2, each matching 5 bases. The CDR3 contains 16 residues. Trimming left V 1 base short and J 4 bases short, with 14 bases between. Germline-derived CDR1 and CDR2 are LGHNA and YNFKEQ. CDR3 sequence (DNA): TGTGCCAGCAGCCAAGCGGGGCTTAGTGGTTACAATGAGCAGTTCTTC. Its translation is CASSQAGLSGYNEQFF.

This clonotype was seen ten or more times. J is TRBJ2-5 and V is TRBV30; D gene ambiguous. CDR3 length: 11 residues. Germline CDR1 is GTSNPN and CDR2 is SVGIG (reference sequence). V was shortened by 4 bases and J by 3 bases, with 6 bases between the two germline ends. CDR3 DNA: TGTGCCTGGAATCAGGAAGAGACCCAGTACTTC. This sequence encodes CAWNQEETQYF.

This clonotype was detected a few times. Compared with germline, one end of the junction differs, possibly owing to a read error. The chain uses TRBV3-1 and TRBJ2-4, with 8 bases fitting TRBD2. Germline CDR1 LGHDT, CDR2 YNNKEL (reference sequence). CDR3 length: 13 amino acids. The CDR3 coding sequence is TGTGCCAGCAGCCAAGGTGTCGGGGGGGTTGTTGGATTC. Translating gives CASSQGVGGVVGF.

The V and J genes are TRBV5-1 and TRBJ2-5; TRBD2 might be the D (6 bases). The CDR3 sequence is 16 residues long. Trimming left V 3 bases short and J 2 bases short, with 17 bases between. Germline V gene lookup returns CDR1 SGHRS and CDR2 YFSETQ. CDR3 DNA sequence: TGCGCCAGCAGCTATCAGCCGGGACTGGCACAAGAGACCCAGTACTTC. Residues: CASSYQPGLAQETQYF.

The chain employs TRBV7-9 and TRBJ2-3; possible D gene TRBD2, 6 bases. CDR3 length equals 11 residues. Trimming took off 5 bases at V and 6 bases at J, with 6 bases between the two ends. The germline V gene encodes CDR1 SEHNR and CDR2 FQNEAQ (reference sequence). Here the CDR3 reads CASSGGDTQYF. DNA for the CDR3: TGTGCCAGCAGCGGAGGGGATACGCAGTATTTT.

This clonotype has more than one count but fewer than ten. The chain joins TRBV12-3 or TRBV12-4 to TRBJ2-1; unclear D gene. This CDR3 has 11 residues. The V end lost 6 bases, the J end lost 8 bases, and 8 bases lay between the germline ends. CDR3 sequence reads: CASSRGDEQFF. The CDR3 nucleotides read TGTGCCAGCAGCCGTGGGGATGAGCAGTTCTTC.

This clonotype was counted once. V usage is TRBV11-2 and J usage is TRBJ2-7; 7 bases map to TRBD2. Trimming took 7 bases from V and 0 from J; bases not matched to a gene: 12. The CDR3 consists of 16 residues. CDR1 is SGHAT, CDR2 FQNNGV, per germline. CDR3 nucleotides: TGTGCCAGCACCGGATATGGGCGGGGGATCTCCTACGAGCAGTACTTC. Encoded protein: CASTGYGRGISYEQYF.

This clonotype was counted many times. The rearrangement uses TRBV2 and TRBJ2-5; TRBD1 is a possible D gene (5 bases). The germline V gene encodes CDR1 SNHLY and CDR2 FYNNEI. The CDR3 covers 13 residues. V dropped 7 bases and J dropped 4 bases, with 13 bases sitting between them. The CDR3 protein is CASKGKWLETQYF. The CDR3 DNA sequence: TGTGCCAGCAAGGGGAAATGGCTAGAGACCCAGTACTTC.

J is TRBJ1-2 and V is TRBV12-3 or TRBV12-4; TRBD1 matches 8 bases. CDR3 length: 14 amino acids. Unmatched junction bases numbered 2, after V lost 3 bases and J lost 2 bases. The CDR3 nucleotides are TGTGCCAGCAGTTTGGGACAGGACAACTATGGCTACACCTTC. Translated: CASSLGQDNYGYTF.

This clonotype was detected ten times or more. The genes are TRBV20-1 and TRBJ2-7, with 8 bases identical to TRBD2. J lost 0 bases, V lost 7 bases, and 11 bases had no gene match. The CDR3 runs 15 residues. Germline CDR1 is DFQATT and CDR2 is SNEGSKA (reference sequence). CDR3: CSVSGGTASSYEQYV. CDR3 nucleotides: TGCAGTGTAAGCGGGGGAACTGCAAGCTCCTACGAGCAGTACGTC.

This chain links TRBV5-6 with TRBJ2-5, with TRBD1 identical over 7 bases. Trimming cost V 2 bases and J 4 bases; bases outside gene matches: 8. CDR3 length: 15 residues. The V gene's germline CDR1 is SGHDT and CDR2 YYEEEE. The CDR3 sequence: CASSFPQGVAETQYF. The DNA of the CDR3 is TGTGCCAGCAGCTTCCCCCAGGGGGTAGCAGAGACCCAGTACTTC.

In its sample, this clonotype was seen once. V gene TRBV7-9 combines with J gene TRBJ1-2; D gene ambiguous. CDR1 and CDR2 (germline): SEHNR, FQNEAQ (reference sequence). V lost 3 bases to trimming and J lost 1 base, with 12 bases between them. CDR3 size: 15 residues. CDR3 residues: CASSFSGGGNYGYTF. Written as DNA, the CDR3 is TGTGCCAGCAGCTTCTCGGGCGGAGGTAACTATGGCTACACCTTC.

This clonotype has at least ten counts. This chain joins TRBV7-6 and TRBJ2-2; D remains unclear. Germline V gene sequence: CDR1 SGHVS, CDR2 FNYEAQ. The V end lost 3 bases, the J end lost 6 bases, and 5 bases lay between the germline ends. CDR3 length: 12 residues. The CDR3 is CASSFRSGELFF. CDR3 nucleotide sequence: TGTGCCAGCAGCTTTCGATCCGGGGAGCTGTTTTTT. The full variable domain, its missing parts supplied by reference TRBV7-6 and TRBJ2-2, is GAGVSQSPRYKVTKRGQDVALRCDPISGHVSLYWYRQALGQGPEFLTYFNYEAQQDKSGLPNDRFSAERPEGSISTLTIQRTEQRDSAMYRCASSFRSGELFFGEGSRLTVL.

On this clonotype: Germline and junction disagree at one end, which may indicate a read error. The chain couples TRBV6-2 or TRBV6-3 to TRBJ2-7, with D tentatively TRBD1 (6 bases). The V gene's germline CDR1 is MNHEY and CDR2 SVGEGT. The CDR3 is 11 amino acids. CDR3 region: CASSNRDIPLF. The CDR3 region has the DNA TGTGCCAGCAGTAACCGGGACATACCCCTATTC.

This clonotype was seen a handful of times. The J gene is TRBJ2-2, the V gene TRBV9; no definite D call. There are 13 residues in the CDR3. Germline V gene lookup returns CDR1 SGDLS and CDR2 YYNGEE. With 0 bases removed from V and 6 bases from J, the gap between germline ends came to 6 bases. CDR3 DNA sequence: TGTGCCAGCAGCGTAGGGGTTGCCGGGGAGCTGTTTTTT. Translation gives CASSVGVAGELFF.

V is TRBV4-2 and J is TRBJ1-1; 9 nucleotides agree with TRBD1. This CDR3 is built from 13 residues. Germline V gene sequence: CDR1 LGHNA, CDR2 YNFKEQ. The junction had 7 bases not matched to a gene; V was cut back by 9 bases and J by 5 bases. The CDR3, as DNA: TGTGCCAGTGCTAACAGGGGGCAGACTGAAGCTTTCTTT. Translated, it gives CASANRGQTEAFF.

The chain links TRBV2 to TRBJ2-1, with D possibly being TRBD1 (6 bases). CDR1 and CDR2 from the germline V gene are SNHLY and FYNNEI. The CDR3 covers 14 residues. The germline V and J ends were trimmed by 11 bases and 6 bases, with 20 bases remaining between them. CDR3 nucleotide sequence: TGTGCCCGCAACGGCAGGGGACCCGCCAATGAGCAGTTCTTC. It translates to CARNGRGPANEQFF.